The sequence of this T cell receptor (beta chain) was determined in a study of shared clonotypes between healthy human individuals. Healthy and HIV-negative, the adult donors had no recent acute infections or vaccinations. Profiled with immunoSEQ multiplex PCR; TCRdb holds only in-frame clones, not every one. The sample has more than 1.2 million clones; approximately 98.5% are singletons. This CDR3 is 14 amino acids long. From germline, CDR1 is MNHEY and CDR2 SMNVEV (reference sequence). Trimming took off 5 bases at V and 5 bases at J, with 13 bases between the two ends. The specimen sequenced was naive CD4+ T cells sorted from blood. Subset here: CD45RA+ positively selected. The rearrangement joins TRBV27 to TRBJ1-5, with a tentative D call TRBD1 (5 bases). This clonotype was sampled from a man under 40 in good health. The CDR3 here is CASSPRTLDQPQHF. The CDR3 DNA sequence: TGTGCCAGCAGTCCCCGGACATTGGATCAGCCCCAGCATTTT.